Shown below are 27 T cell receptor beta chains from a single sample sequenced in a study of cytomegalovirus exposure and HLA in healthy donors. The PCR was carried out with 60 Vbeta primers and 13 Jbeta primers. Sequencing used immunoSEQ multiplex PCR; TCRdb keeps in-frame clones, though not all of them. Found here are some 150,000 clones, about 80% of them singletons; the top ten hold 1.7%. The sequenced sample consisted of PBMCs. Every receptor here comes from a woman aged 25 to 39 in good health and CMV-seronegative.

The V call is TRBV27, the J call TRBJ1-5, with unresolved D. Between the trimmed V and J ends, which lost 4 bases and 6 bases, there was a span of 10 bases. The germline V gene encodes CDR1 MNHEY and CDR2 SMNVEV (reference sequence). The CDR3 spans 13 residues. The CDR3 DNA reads TGTGCCAGCAGTTACGGGGTCAGTCAGCCCCAGCATTTT. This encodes CASSYGVSQPQHF.

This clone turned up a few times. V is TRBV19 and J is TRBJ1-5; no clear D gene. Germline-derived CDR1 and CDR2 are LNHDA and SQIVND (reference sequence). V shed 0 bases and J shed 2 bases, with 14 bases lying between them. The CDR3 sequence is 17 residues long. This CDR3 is CASSIESGMSRNQPQHF. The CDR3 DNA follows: TGTGCCAGTAGTATAGAGTCGGGAATGTCCCGCAATCAGCCCCAGCATTTT.

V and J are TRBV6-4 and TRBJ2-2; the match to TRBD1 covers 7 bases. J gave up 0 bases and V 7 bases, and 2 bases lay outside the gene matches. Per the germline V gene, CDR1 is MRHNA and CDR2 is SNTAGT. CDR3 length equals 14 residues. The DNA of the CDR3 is TGTGCCAGCAAGGGACAGTCGAACACCGGGGAGCTGTTTTTT. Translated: CASKGQSNTGELFF.

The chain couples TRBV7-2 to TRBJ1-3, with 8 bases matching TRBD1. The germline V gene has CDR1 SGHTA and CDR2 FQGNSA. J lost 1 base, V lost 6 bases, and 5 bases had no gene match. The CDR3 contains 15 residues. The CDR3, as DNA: TGTGCCAGCAGACTGGACAGGGCTTCTGGAAACACCATATATTTT. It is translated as CASRLDRASGNTIYF.

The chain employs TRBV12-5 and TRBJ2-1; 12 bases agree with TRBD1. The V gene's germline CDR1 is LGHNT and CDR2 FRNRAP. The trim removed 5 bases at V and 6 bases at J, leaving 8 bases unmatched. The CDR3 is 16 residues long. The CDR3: CASGDPGQGATNEQFF. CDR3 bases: TGTGCTAGTGGTGACCCGGGACAGGGGGCGACCAATGAGCAGTTCTTC.

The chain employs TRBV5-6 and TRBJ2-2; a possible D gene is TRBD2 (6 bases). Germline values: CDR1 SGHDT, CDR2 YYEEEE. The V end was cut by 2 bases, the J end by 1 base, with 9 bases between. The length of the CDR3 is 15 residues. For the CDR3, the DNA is TGTGCCAGCAGCTTCGGGACTCGGAACACCGGGGAGCTGTTTTTT. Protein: CASSFGTRNTGELFF.

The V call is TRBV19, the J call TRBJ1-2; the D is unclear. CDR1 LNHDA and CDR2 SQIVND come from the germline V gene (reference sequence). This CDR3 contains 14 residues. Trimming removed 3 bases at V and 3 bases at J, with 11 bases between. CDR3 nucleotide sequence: TGTGCCAGTAGTATCCCCGGGATTCACTATGGCTACACCTTC. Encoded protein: CASSIPGIHYGYTF.

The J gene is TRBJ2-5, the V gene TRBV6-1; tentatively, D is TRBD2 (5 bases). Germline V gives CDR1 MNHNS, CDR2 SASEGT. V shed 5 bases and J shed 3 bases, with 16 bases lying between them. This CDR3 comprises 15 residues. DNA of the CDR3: TGTGCCAGCAGTAAGGGAGCTTTTGCCGAAGAGACCCAGTACTTC. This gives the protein CASSKGAFAEETQYF.

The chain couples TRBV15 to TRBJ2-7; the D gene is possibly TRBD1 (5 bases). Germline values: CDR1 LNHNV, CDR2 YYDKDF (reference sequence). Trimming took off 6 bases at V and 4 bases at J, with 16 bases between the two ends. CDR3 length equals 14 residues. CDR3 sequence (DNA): TGTGCCACCAGACCTCGTGACAGTAAGTACGAGCAGTACTTC. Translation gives CATRPRDSKYEQYF.

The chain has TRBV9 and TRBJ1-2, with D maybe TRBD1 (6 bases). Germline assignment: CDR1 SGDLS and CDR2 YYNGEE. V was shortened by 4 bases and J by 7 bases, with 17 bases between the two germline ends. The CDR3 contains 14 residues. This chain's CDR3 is CASSPEGHPLGYTF. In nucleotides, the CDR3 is TGTGCCAGCAGCCCAGAGGGACACCCTCTTGGCTACACCTTC. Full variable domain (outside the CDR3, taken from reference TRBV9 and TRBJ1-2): DSGVTQTPKHLITATGQRVTLRCSPRSGDLSVYWYQQSLDQGLQFLIQYYNGEERAKGNILERFSAQQFPDLHSELNLSSLELGDSALYFCASSPEGHPLGYTFGSGTRLTVV.

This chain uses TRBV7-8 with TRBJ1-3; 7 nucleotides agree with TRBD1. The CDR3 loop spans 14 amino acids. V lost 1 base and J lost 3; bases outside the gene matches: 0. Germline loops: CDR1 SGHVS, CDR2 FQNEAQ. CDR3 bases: TGTGCCAGCAGCTTAGGGGACAGTGGAAACACCATATATTTT. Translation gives CASSLGDSGNTIYF.

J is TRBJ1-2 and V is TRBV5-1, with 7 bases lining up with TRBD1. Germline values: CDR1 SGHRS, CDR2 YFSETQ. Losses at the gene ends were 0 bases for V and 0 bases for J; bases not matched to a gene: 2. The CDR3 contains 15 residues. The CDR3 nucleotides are TGCGCCAGCAGCTTGGTCGGGACAGCTAACTATGGCTACACCTTC. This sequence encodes CASSLVGTANYGYTF.

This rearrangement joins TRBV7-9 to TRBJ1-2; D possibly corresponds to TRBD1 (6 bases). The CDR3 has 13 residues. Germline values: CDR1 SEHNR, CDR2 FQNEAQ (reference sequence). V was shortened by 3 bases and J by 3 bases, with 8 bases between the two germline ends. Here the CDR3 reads CASSLPGDYGYTF. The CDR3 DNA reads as TGTGCCAGCAGCTTGCCAGGGGACTATGGCTACACCTTC.

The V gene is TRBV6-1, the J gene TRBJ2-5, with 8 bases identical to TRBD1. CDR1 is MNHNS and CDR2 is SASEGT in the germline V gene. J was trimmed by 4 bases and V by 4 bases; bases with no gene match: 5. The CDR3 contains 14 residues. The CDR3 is CASSGTGRSETQYF. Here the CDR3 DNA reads TGTGCCAGCAGTGGGACAGGGAGGTCAGAGACCCAGTACTTC.

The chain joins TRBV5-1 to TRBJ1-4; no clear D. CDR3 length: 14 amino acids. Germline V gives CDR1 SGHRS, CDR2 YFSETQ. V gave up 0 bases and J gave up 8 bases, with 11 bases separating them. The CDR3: CASSLGRGPEKLFF. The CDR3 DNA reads TGCGCCAGCAGCTTGGGGAGAGGGCCCGAAAAACTGTTTTTT.

CDR3 DNA sequence: TGTGCCAGCAGTTACTCGTGGCAGGGCAAGGAGACCCAGTACTTC. Its translation: CASSYSWQGKETQYF. The V gene is TRBV6-5, the J gene TRBJ2-5; D possibly corresponds to TRBD1 (5 bases). The CDR3 runs 15 residues. Looked up from germline, CDR1 is MNHEY and CDR2 is SVGAGI. Trimming pared 0 bases from V and 5 bases from J, leaving 13 bases between.

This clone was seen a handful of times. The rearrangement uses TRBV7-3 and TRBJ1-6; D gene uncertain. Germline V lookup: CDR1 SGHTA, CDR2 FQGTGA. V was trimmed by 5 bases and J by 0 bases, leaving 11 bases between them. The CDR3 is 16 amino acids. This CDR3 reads CASSLRSSSYNSPLHF. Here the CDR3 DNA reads TGTGCCAGCAGCCTAAGATCTAGCTCCTATAATTCACCCCTCCACTTT.

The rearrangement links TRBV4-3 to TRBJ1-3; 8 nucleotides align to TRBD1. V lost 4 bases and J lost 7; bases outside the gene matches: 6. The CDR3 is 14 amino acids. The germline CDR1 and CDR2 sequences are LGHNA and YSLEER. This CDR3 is CASSPPGGANTIYF. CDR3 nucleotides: TGCGCCAGCAGCCCCCCAGGGGGCGCGAACACCATATATTTT.

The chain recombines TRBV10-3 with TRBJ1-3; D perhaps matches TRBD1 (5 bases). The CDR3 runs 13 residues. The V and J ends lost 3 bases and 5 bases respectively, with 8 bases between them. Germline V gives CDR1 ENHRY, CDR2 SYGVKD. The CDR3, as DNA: TGTGCCATCAGTGAACGGGGGAGAAACACCATATATTTT. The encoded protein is CAISERGRNTIYF.

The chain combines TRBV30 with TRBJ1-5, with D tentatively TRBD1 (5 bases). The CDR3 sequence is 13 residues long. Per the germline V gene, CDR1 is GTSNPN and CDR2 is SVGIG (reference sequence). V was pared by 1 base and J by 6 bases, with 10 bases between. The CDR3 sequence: CAWSGQNGQPQHF. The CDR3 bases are TGTGCCTGGAGTGGACAGAACGGTCAGCCCCAGCATTTT. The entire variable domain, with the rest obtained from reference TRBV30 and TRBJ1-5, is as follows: SQTIHQWPATLVQPVGSPLSLECTVEGTSNPNLYWYRQAAGRGLQLLFYSVGIGQISSEVPQNLSASRPQDRQFILSSKKLLLSDSGFYLCAWSGQNGQPQHFGDGTRLSIL.

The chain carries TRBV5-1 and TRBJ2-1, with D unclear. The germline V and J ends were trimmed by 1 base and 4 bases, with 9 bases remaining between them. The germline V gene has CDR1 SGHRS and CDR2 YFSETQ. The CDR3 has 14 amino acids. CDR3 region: CASSLSGSYNEQFF. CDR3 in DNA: TGCGCCAGCAGCTTGTCCGGGTCGTACAATGAGCAGTTCTTC.

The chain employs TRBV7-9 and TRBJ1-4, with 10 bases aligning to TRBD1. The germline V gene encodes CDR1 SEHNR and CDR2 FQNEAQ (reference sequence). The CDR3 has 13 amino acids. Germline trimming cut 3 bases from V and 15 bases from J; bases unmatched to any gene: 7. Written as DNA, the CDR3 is TGTGCCAGCAGCTTCGCCGGGACAGGGGCCTTGTTTTTT. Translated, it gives CASSFAGTGALFF.

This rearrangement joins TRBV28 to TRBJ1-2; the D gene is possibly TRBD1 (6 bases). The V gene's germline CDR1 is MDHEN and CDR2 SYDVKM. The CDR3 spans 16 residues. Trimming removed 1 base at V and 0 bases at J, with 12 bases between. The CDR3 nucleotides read TGTGCCAGCAGTTTATACCAGGGGATAGCTAACTATGGCTACACCTTC. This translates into CASSLYQGIANYGYTF.

The CDR3 sequence is CASSARNYGYTF. The CDR3 DNA reads as TGTGCCAGCAGCGCCAGGAACTATGGCTACACCTTC. V usage is TRBV9 and J usage is TRBJ1-2, with no clear D. The V end lost 3 bases, the J end lost 2 bases, and 5 bases lay between the germline ends. Germline CDR1 and CDR2: SGDLS and YYNGEE. CDR3 length: 12 residues.

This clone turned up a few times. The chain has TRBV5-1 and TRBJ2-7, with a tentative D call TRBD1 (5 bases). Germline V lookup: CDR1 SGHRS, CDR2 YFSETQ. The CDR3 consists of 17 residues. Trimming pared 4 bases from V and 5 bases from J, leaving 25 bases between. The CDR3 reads CASSVGLFGQGSNEQYF. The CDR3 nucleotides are TGCGCCAGCAGCGTGGGCCTCTTCGGGCAGGGTTCCAACGAGCAGTACTTC.

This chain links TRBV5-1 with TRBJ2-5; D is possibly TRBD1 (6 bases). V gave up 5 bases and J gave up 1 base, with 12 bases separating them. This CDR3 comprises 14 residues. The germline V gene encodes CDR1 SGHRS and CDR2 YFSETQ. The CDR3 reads CASRQGLAQETQYF. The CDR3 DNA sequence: TGCGCCAGCAGGCAGGGGCTCGCCCAAGAGACCCAGTACTTC.

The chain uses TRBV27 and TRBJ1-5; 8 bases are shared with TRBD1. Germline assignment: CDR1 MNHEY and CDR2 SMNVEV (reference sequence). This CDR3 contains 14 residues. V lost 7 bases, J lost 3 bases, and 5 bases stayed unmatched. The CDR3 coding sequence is TGTGCCAGCAATACGCAGGGGGCCAATCAGCCCCAGCATTTT. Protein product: CASNTQGANQPQHF.